These 20 T cell receptor beta chains share one sample of origin, sequenced in a study of neurological immune-mediated disorders. TCRdb reprocessed the 5' RACE reads with MiXCR, giving one entry per CDR3 protein. This table has tens of thousands of distinct CDR3 sequences, over 4.5% appearing once. The sequenced sample was CD4+ T cells from blood. The receptor source for this set is a woman aged 18-29 years with multiple sclerosis.

At least ten counts were recorded for this clonotype. The gene calls are TRBV3-1 and TRBJ2-1; possible D gene TRBD1, 5 bases. The length of the CDR3 is 17 residues. Germline assignment: CDR1 LGHDT and CDR2 YNNKEL (reference sequence). V shed 5 bases and J shed 0 bases, with 17 bases lying between them. The CDR3 DNA reads as TGTGCCAGCAGCGAGGAATGGGGCCCAAGCTCCTACAATGAGCAGTTCTTC. Protein: CASSEEWGPSSYNEQFF.

This clonotype appeared many times. The V gene is TRBV30, the J gene TRBJ2-1; TRBD2 aligns across 12 bases. Trimming cost V 6 bases and J 6 bases; bases outside gene matches: 9. The CDR3 loop spans 15 amino acids. The germline V gene has CDR1 GTSNPN and CDR2 SVGIG (reference sequence). This CDR3 reads CACPLGTSGFNEQFF. The CDR3 coding sequence is TGTGCCTGCCCTCTCGGGACTAGCGGGTTCAATGAGCAGTTCTTC.

This clonotype is medium-sized by share. Here the CDR3 reads CASSFRTGGKQETQYF. The CDR3 DNA reads as TGTGCCAGCAGTTTCCGTACCGGGGGCAAGCAAGAGACCCAGTACTTC. This chain uses TRBV12-3 or TRBV12-4 with TRBJ2-5, with D tentatively TRBD1 or TRBD2 (6 bases each). Trimming took 3 bases from V and 2 from J, leaving 16 bases between them. The CDR3 extends over 16 amino acids.

This clonotype was seen many times. The gene calls are TRBV7-9 and TRBJ1-2, with D possibly being TRBD1 (6 bases). This CDR3 is built from 15 residues. The ends were cut back, 5 bases at V and 8 bases at J, with 21 bases in the middle. CDR1 is SEHNR, CDR2 FQNEAQ, per germline (reference sequence). This chain's CDR3 is CASSLSGRGIEGYTF. The CDR3 DNA sequence: TGTGCCAGCAGCCTATCTGGCAGGGGAATCGAGGGCTACACCTTC.

In this sample, this clonotype turned up many times. The chain couples TRBV5-1 to TRBJ2-4; TRBD2 agrees at 9 bases. The CDR3 is 16 residues long. Trimming took 0 bases from V and 0 from J; bases not matched to a gene: 1. Germline V gene data show CDR1 as SGHRS and CDR2 as YFSETQ. CDR3 amino acids: CASSLGLAVAKNIQYF. The CDR3 DNA is TGCGCCAGCAGCTTGGGACTAGCGGTAGCCAAAAACATTCAGTACTTC.

In this sample, this clonotype is medium-sized (0.01 to 0.1%). The DNA of the CDR3 is TGTGCCAGCAGGTTGGACAGGAACACCGGGGAGCTGTTTTTT. Its protein is CASRLDRNTGELFF. The chain is built from TRBV6-1 and TRBJ2-2; weak D call: TRBD1 (6 bases). This CDR3 is 14 amino acids long. The V end was cut by 6 bases, the J end by 1 base, with 9 bases between. CDR1 and CDR2 (germline): MNHNS, SASEGT.

Many counts were recorded for this clonotype. The rearrangement links TRBV7-2 to TRBJ2-3, with 7 bases that match TRBD1. V gave up 1 base and J gave up 0 bases; unmatched junction bases: 7. Germline V CDR1 and CDR2: SGHTA, FQGNSA. The CDR3 is 17 amino acids. The CDR3 spells CASSLGRGQTSTDTQYF. The CDR3 region has the DNA TGTGCCAGCAGCTTAGGTCGGGGACAGACAAGCACAGATACGCAGTATTTT.

This clonotype has at least ten counts. The CDR3 nucleotides are TGTGCCAGCAGCTATAGCGGGAGTAGCACAGATACGCAGTATTTT. Encoded protein: CASSYSGSSTDTQYF. The chain is built from TRBV7-2 and TRBJ2-3; the match to TRBD2 covers 9 bases. Trimming at V came to 4 bases and at J to 0 bases, leaving 2 bases not matched to a gene. The length of the CDR3 is 15 residues. Looked up from germline, CDR1 is SGHTA and CDR2 is FQGNSA.

This clonotype occurred many times. The rearrangement joins TRBV12-3 or TRBV12-4 to TRBJ2-7, with 9 bases matching TRBD1. This CDR3 is 15 amino acids long. V was clipped by 5 bases and J by 1 base; unmatched bases: 6. The CDR3 region is CASSGTGTSSYEQYF. DNA of the CDR3: TGTGCCAGCAGTGGGACAGGGACCTCATCCTACGAGCAGTACTTC.

V is TRBV25-1 and J is TRBJ2-5; 9 bases fit TRBD1. The CDR3 contains 14 residues. V dropped 6 bases and J dropped 4; count of bases not matched to a gene: 6. CDR1 is MGHDK, CDR2 SYGVNS, per germline. The CDR3 spells CASSRDRDRETQYF. The CDR3 DNA is TGTGCCAGCAGCCGGGACAGGGACAGAGAGACCCAGTACTTC.

This clonotype occurred many times. The rearrangement uses TRBV20-1 and TRBJ2-2; TRBD2 matches at 16 bases. The CDR3 is 16 residues long. Germline lookup yields CDR1 DFQATT and CDR2 SNEGSKA (reference sequence). Trimming took 3 bases from V and 7 from J; bases not matched to a gene: 5. CDR3 bases: TGCAGTGCTAGGGGGACTAGCGGGAGGGCCTACGGGGAGCTGTTTTTT. Encoded protein: CSARGTSGRAYGELFF.

This clonotype was counted many times. The chain links TRBV11-3 to TRBJ2-4; D uncertain. V gave up 5 bases and J gave up 1 base, with 9 bases separating them. This CDR3 comprises 14 residues. Germline CDR1 reads SGHNT; CDR2 reads YENEEA. Written as DNA, the CDR3 is TGTGCCAGCAGCGGTCTGGGGGCCAAAAACATTCAGTACTTC. This codes for CASSGLGAKNIQYF.

This clonotype showed up many times. V gene TRBV5-1 combines with J gene TRBJ1-5; tentatively, D is TRBD1 (5 bases). The V gene lost 4 bases and the J gene lost 5 bases, with 13 bases spanning the gap. The CDR3 totals 14 residues. Germline V gene lookup returns CDR1 SGHRS and CDR2 YFSETQ. The CDR3: CASSPGQGDQPQHF. The CDR3 DNA sequence: TGCGCCAGCAGCCCTGGTCAGGGTGATCAGCCCCAGCATTTT.

A word on this clonotype: A read error may be the cause here, since a much bigger clone is one base away. The chain links TRBV5-1 to TRBJ1-1, with D possibly TRBD1 on 5 matching bases. The CDR3 spans 13 residues. CDR1 and CDR2 from the germline V gene are SGHRS and YFSETQ. CDR3 coding DNA: TGCGCCAACAGCTTCACAGGGAACACTGAAGCTTTCTTT. Amino acid sequence: CANSFTGNTEAFF.

V gene TRBV20-1 combines with J gene TRBJ2-2; D is unclear. This CDR3 comprises 15 residues. V shed 2 bases and J shed 4 bases, with 14 bases lying between them. Germline V CDR1 and CDR2: DFQATT, SNEGSKA (reference sequence). The CDR3: CSARCFGRPTGELFF. The CDR3 nucleotides read TGCAGTGCTAGATGCTTCGGAAGGCCCACCGGGGAGCTGTTTTTT.

For this clonotype: An end of the junction does not agree with germline; a read error may underlie this. This rearrangement joins TRBV18 to TRBJ1-5; D not certain. The CDR3 covers 13 residues. Germline CDR1 is KGHSH and CDR2 is LQKENI. CDR3 sequence (DNA): TGTGTCAGCTCCCGTGACGGCAATCAGCCCCAGCATTTT. Protein product: CVSSRDGNQPQHF. Filled out from reference TRBV18 and TRBJ1-5, the complete variable domain reads NAGVMQNPRHLVRRRGQEARLRCSPMKGHSHVYWYRQLPEEGLKFMVYLQKENIIDESGMPKERFSAEFPKEGPSILRIQQVVRGDSAAYFCVSSRDGNQPQHFGDGTRLSIL.

This clonotype showed up many times. The gene calls are TRBV15 and TRBJ2-6, with D unclear. Germline CDR1 LNHNV, CDR2 YYDKDF (reference sequence). CDR3 length: 15 amino acids. Trimming cost V 0 bases and J 4 bases, with 7 bases left between them. DNA for the CDR3: TGTGCCACCAGCAGAGATCGCGTGGGGGCCAACGTCCTGACTTTC. Translating gives CATSRDRVGANVLTF.

Ten or more counts support this clonotype. The chain links TRBV5-6 to TRBJ1-2; D perhaps matches TRBD1 (6 bases). The CDR3 consists of 14 residues. Trimming took off 3 bases at V and 6 bases at J, with 15 bases between the two ends. The germline gives CDR1 SGHDT, CDR2 YYEEEE. CDR3 coding DNA: TGTGCCAGCAGCTGGTTTGACAGGATCGATGGCTACACCTTC. Amino acids: CASSWFDRIDGYTF.

This clonotype has at least ten counts. This chain uses TRBV5-5 with TRBJ2-3, with D tentatively TRBD2 (6 bases). The CDR3 spans 17 residues. The germline CDR1 and CDR2 sequences are SGHKS and YYEKEE (reference sequence). V was cut by 3 bases and J by 2 bases, with 19 bases left in between. The CDR3 loop reads CASSSTGTRSNTDTQYF. The CDR3 DNA sequence: TGTGCCAGCAGCTCAACCGGGACTCGGTCTAACACAGATACGCAGTATTTT.

The sample holds many counts of this clonotype. The chain couples TRBV6-2 or TRBV6-3 to TRBJ2-1, with 7 positions matching TRBD1. The germline V gene encodes CDR1 MNHEY and CDR2 SVGEGT. CDR3 size: 19 residues. V dropped 0 bases and J dropped 0; count of bases not matched to a gene: 11. The CDR3 sequence: CASSYSTGEGISSYNEQFF. The DNA of the CDR3 is TGTGCCAGCAGTTACTCCACAGGGGAAGGTATCAGCTCCTACAATGAGCAGTTCTTC.